The 9 T cell receptor beta chains below come from one sample, sequenced in a study of Graves' ophthalmopathy and Graves' hyperthyroidism. The study amplified TCR beta CDR3 regions using RNA transcripts. First-round RT-PCR used HTBI primers; second-round multiplex PCR followed. TCRdb re-called the multiplex PCR reads with MiXCR, one entry per CDR3 protein. The sample holds 560,000 or so distinct CDR3 sequences; about 40% are singletons and the top ten take less than 4.5%. The sequencing sample was made of peripheral blood or thyroid tissue (not recorded which). The receptors stem from an adult man with Graves' hyperthyroidism.

This clonotype occurred a few times. The chain employs TRBV6-1 and TRBJ1-5; D is unclear. Trimming left V 8 bases short and J 5 bases short, with 13 bases between. Germline values: CDR1 MNHNS, CDR2 SASEGT. The CDR3 runs to 13 residues. The CDR3 is CASRDSTDQPQHF. The CDR3 bases are TGTGCCAGCCGCGATTCGACGGATCAGCCCCAGCATTTT.

This clonotype was counted at least ten times. The rearrangement joins TRBV7-3 to TRBJ2-2; TRBD2 agrees at 8 bases. V was clipped by 4 bases and J by 0 bases; unmatched bases: 4. This CDR3 is built from 16 residues. Germline V gene data show CDR1 as SGHTA and CDR2 as FQGTGA. CDR3 region: CASSYSGATNTGELFF. For the CDR3, the DNA is TGTGCCAGCAGCTATAGCGGGGCCACGAACACCGGGGAGCTGTTTTTT. Supplemented by reference TRBV7-3 and TRBJ2-2, the full variable domain reads GAGVSQTPSNKVTEKGKYVELRCDPISGHTALYWYRQSLGQGPEFLIYFQGTGAADDSGLPNDRFFAVRPEGSVSTLKIQRTERGDSAVYLCASSYSGATNTGELFFGEGSRLTVL.

In its sample, this clonotype was seen many times. The rearrangement uses TRBV6-5 and TRBJ1-4; 7 nucleotides agree with TRBD1. Germline CDR1 MNHEY, CDR2 SVGAGI. With 10 bases clipped from V and 8 bases from J, the junction kept 7 bases outside the gene matches. This CDR3 is built from 12 residues. CDR3 sequence reads: CATRTGEEKLFF. The CDR3 DNA is TGTGCCACCCGGACAGGAGAAGAAAAACTGTTTTTT.

For this clonotype: This clone may be a read error of a much larger clone one base away. The chain combines TRBV7-9 with TRBJ2-5, with 8 bases identical to TRBD1. Per the germline V gene, CDR1 is SEHNR and CDR2 is FQNEAQ (reference sequence). This CDR3 comprises 17 residues. V was clipped by 1 base and J by 5 bases; unmatched bases: 12. CDR3 DNA: TGTGCCAGCAGCTTAGGAGGGGGTCAGGGGGCTGGGGAGACCCAGTACTTC. Translation gives CASSLGGGQGAGETQYF. The full variable domain, with the rest looked up from reference TRBV7-9 and TRBJ2-5, is DTGVSQNPRHKITKRGQNVTFRCDPISEHNRLYWYRQTLGQGPEFLTYFQNEAQLEKSRLLSDRFSAERPKGSFSTLEIQRTEQGDSAMYLCASSLGGGQGAGETQYFGPGTRLLVL.

V gene TRBV25-1 combines with J gene TRBJ2-2, with a possible D match to TRBD1 (5 bases). Between the trimmed V and J ends, which lost 2 bases and 7 bases, there was a span of 17 bases. In germline, CDR1 is MGHDK, CDR2 SYGVNS. The CDR3 extends over 16 amino acids. CDR3 bases: TGTGCCAGCAGTGAAGTGTTCAGTGGGGCCGGCGGGGAGCTGTTTTTT. Protein product: CASSEVFSGAGGELFF.

The V call is TRBV7-9, the J call TRBJ1-5, with a tentative D call TRBD1 (6 bases). Germline loops: CDR1 SEHNR, CDR2 FQNEAQ (reference sequence). V was shortened by 0 bases and J by 3 bases, with 15 bases between the two germline ends. This CDR3 is 17 amino acids long. DNA for the CDR3: TGTGCCAGCAGCTTAGCGGGCAGGGGTGGCTTCAATCAGCCCCAGCATTTT. As protein: CASSLAGRGGFNQPQHF.

This clonotype was detected ten times or more. The CDR3 here is CASSQTSGSQETQYF. The CDR3, as DNA: TGTGCCAGCAGCCAGACTAGCGGGTCCCAAGAGACCCAGTACTTC. This rearrangement joins TRBV4-2 to TRBJ2-5, with TRBD2 matching over 10 bases. The CDR3 is 15 amino acids. Trimming removed 3 bases from V and 1 base from J; junction bases left unmatched: 2. CDR1 is LGHNA and CDR2 is YNFKEQ in the germline V gene.

About this clonotype itself: This may be a read error: a much more frequent sequence differs by one nucleotide. V gene TRBV6-5 combines with J gene TRBJ1-3, with D tentatively TRBD1 (5 bases). The CDR3 sequence is 17 residues long. Germline lookup yields CDR1 MNHEY and CDR2 SVGAGI. DNA of the CDR3: TGTGCCATCAGTGAAGGGGCAGGTCTCTCCTCTGGAAACACCATATATTTT. Protein product: CAISEGAGLSSGNTIYF.

This clonotype appeared many times. This sequence joins TRBV12-3 or TRBV12-4 and TRBJ1-1; no clear D. The CDR3 runs to 14 residues. The V end was cut by 6 bases, the J end by 0 bases, with 11 bases between. As DNA, the CDR3 is TGTGCCAGCAGGCTCCCCGGGTTGAACACTGAAGCTTTCTTT. Its protein is CASRLPGLNTEAFF.